This entry lists 25 T cell receptor beta chains sequenced from one sample in a study of blood T cell repertoires in COVID-19. Clones were sequenced by immunoSEQ multiplex PCR, and TCRdb holds only the in-frame ones, with some missing. In the table there are over 150,000 clones, over 75% of which are singletons. Source material: peripheral blood. The source of these receptors is a man aged 45-65 years with COVID-19, enrolled during active disease.

This chain connects TRBV18 to TRBJ2-7; possibly TRBD1 for D (5 bases). Germline V gene sequence: CDR1 KGHSH, CDR2 LQKENI. This CDR3 is built from 16 residues. The V end was cut by 2 bases, the J end by 2 bases, with 16 bases between. The CDR3 spells CASSPMLSGLTYEQYF. The CDR3 DNA is TGTGCCAGCTCACCAATGTTGTCAGGGCTAACCTACGAGCAGTACTTC.

V gene TRBV3-1 (or the pseudogene TRBV3-2) combines with J gene TRBJ2-3; TRBD2 aligns across 12 bases. This CDR3 comprises 17 residues. The V and J ends lost 2 bases and 2 bases, in that order; junction bases with no gene match: 5. The germline V gene encodes CDR1 LGHDT and CDR2 YNNKEL (reference sequence). The CDR3 sequence: CASSQIGTSGLTDTQYF. The DNA of the CDR3 is TGTGCCAGCAGCCAAATCGGGACTAGCGGGCTCACAGATACGCAGTATTTT.

J is TRBJ2-7 and V is TRBV19, with TRBD1 identical over 9 bases. Trimming removed 11 bases from V and 1 base from J; junction bases left unmatched: 9. The germline CDR1 and CDR2 sequences are LNHDA and SQIVND (reference sequence). This CDR3 contains 14 residues. The CDR3 loop reads CAVSGTGNSYEQYF. DNA for the CDR3: TGTGCCGTGTCCGGGACAGGGAATTCCTACGAGCAGTACTTC.

The chain couples TRBV7-9 to TRBJ1-4; 10 positions match TRBD1. This CDR3 region has 15 residues. Trimming at V came to 7 bases and at J to 8 bases, leaving 10 bases not matched to a gene. CDR1 and CDR2 (germline): SEHNR, FQNEAQ (reference sequence). Written as DNA, the CDR3 is TGTGCCAGCAAACCAGGGACAGGGGTAGGGGAAAAACTGTTTTTT. Its translation: CASKPGTGVGEKLFF.

CDR3 DNA sequence: TGTGCCAGCAGCCCGAGGACAGTACTGAACACTGAAGCTTTCTTT. Its translation: CASSPRTVLNTEAFF. V is TRBV5-6 and J is TRBJ1-1; a possible D gene is TRBD1 (6 bases). The CDR3 runs to 15 residues. V lost 4 bases and J lost 0, with 13 bases in between. Germline CDR1 SGHDT, CDR2 YYEEEE.

This clone came up once. The CDR3 region is CASSLDRQGQFF. In nucleotides, the CDR3 is TGTGCCAGCAGCTTAGATCGGCAGGGGCAGTTCTTC. The chain recombines TRBV7-9 with TRBJ2-1; D possibly corresponds to TRBD1 (5 bases). Trimming removed 1 base from V and 12 bases from J, with 10 bases in between. Per germline, CDR1 SEHNR and CDR2 FQNEAQ (reference sequence). CDR3 size: 12 residues.

The CDR3 DNA is TGTGCCAGCAGCTCGGGACTTCCCTCTGCCACAGATACGCAGTATTTT. Its protein product is CASSSGLPSATDTQYF. The chain carries TRBV5-6 and TRBJ2-3; a weak D match, TRBD2 (6 bases). This CDR3 comprises 16 residues. Germline V lookup: CDR1 SGHDT, CDR2 YYEEEE. The germline V and J ends were trimmed by 3 bases and 2 bases, with 16 bases remaining between them.

This clone was seen only once. CDR3 sequence reads: CASSHGRGLETQYF. Written as DNA, the CDR3 is TGTGCCAGTAGCCATGGCAGGGGGCTAGAGACCCAGTACTTC. The J gene is TRBJ2-5, the V gene TRBV19; 8 bases fit TRBD1. Looked up from germline, CDR1 is LNHDA and CDR2 is SQIVND (reference sequence). The CDR3 totals 14 residues. The trim removed 6 bases at V and 4 bases at J, leaving 7 bases unmatched.

The chain has TRBV7-9 and TRBJ1-6; D not resolved. There are 15 residues in the CDR3. Between the trimmed V and J ends, which lost 1 base and 4 bases, there was a span of 8 bases. Germline CDR1 reads SEHNR; CDR2 reads FQNEAQ (reference sequence). The CDR3 DNA sequence: TGTGCCAGCAGCTTAGATGGGCAGTATAATTCACCCCTCCACTTT. As protein: CASSLDGQYNSPLHF.

The genes are TRBV6-4 and TRBJ1-2; D unresolved. The CDR3 is 13 amino acids. Germline CDR1 MRHNA, CDR2 SNTAGT. Trimming left V 2 bases short and J 8 bases short, with 12 bases between. This CDR3 is CASSDPGGTGYTF. CDR3 in DNA: TGTGCCAGCAGTGACCCCGGCGGCACCGGCTACACCTTC.

The J gene is TRBJ1-6, the V gene TRBV5-1; D is possibly TRBD1 (6 bases). Germline V CDR1 and CDR2: SGHRS, YFSETQ. V gave up 0 bases and J gave up 9 bases, with 13 bases separating them. The CDR3 totals 15 residues. CDR3 loop: CASSLDGGQGSPLHF. The CDR3 DNA is TGCGCCAGCAGCTTGGACGGGGGGCAGGGTTCACCCCTCCACTTT.

The genes are TRBV4-2 and TRBJ2-5; perhaps TRBD2 as D (7 bases). Looked up from germline, CDR1 is LGHNA and CDR2 is YNFKEQ. The V and J ends lost 0 bases and 5 bases respectively, with 16 bases between them. This CDR3 region has 16 residues. The CDR3 DNA is TGTGCCAGCAGCCAAGACCCGGGGGGCCTGGTGGAGACCCAGTACTTC. As protein: CASSQDPGGLVETQYF.

The rearrangement uses TRBV6-2 or TRBV6-3 and TRBJ2-3; the match to TRBD2 covers 16 bases. The CDR3 contains 19 residues. Germline lookup yields CDR1 MNHEY and CDR2 SVGEGT. V lost 6 bases, J lost 4 bases, and 13 bases stayed unmatched. CDR3 residues: CASSSGTSGRAGSADTQYF. DNA of the CDR3: TGTGCCAGCAGCTCCGGGACTAGCGGGAGGGCGGGTTCGGCAGATACGCAGTATTTT.

The chain combines TRBV7-9 with TRBJ1-2; a weak D match, TRBD1 (5 bases). V gave up 1 base and J gave up 8 bases, with 17 bases separating them. Germline lookup yields CDR1 SEHNR and CDR2 FQNEAQ (reference sequence). The CDR3 length is 15 residues. CDR3 nucleotides: TGTGCCAGCAGCTTAGTTTCGAGCCAAAGACAGGGCTACACCTTC. Protein sequence: CASSLVSSQRQGYTF.

The chain combines TRBV7-9 with TRBJ2-3; TRBD2 is a possible D gene (5 bases). This CDR3 comprises 13 residues. The germline V gene has CDR1 SEHNR and CDR2 FQNEAQ (reference sequence). The ends were cut back, 11 bases at V and 0 bases at J, with 12 bases in the middle. The CDR3 loop is CACASGSTDTQYF. The CDR3 nucleotides read TGTGCCTGCGCCTCGGGGAGCACAGATACGCAGTATTTT.

This clone was seen just once. This chain joins TRBV6-5 and TRBJ2-7; 7 bases fit TRBD2. Unmatched junction bases numbered 6, after V lost 7 bases and J lost 0 bases. Germline V lookup: CDR1 MNHEY, CDR2 SVGAGI. The CDR3 runs to 14 residues. In nucleotides, the CDR3 is TGTGCCAGCAAATTTGGGGGGGACTCCTACGAGCAGTACTTC. Its protein is CASKFGGDSYEQYF.

The count of this clone is one. This chain connects TRBV11-2 to TRBJ1-2; 10 bases agree with TRBD1. V trimming: 4 bases; J trimming: 4 bases; junction bases outside the gene matches: 15. The CDR3 has 18 amino acids. Germline-derived CDR1 and CDR2 are SGHAT and FQNNGV. The DNA of the CDR3 is TGTGCCAGCAGCTCTCCGCCGGGACAGGGGTGGCTCGGCTATGGCTACACCTTC. This codes for CASSSPPGQGWLGYGYTF.

V is TRBV24-1 and J is TRBJ2-1, with TRBD2 matching 11 bases. Trimming took 4 bases from V and 1 from J; bases not matched to a gene: 8. CDR1 and CDR2 (germline): KGHDR, SFDVKD. This CDR3 has 18 residues. The CDR3 bases are TGTGCCACCAGTGACCACATGACTAGCGGGGCTTCCTACAATGAGCAGTTCTTC. Translating gives CATSDHMTSGASYNEQFF.

This rearrangement joins TRBV7-2 to TRBJ2-1; D might be TRBD1 (5 bases). Trimming cost V 5 bases and J 10 bases, with 9 bases left between them. Germline V lookup: CDR1 SGHTA, CDR2 FQGNSA. The CDR3 has 11 residues. CDR3 loop: CASSIGQEQFF. CDR3 coding DNA: TGTGCCAGCAGCATTGGACAAGAGCAGTTCTTC. Combining the CDR3 with reference TRBV7-2 and TRBJ2-1 gives the whole variable domain GAGVSQSPSNKVTEKGKDVELRCDPISGHTALYWYRQSLGQGLEFLIYFQGNSAPDKSGLPSDRFSAERTGGSVSTLTIQRTQQEDSAVYLCASSIGQEQFFGPGTRLTVL.

The rearrangement links TRBV7-2 to TRBJ2-5; 13 bases are shared with TRBD2. This CDR3 contains 15 residues. CDR1 and CDR2 (germline): SGHTA, FQGNSA. The V segment lost 6 bases and the J segment 4 bases; nucleotides outside the gene matches: 5. CDR3 in amino acids: CASRRTSGGGETQYF. The CDR3 DNA is TGTGCCAGCAGAAGGACTAGCGGGGGTGGAGAGACCCAGTACTTC.

V usage is TRBV12-3 or TRBV12-4 and J usage is TRBJ1-1; D is unresolved. The CDR3 is 12 amino acids. The ends were cut back, 6 bases at V and 4 bases at J, with 9 bases in the middle. CDR3 sequence (DNA): TGTGCCAGCAGCGGGAAGGGCACTGAAGCTTTCTTT. Protein: CASSGKGTEAFF.

The chain is built from TRBV27 and TRBJ2-7; 9 positions agree with TRBD2. The V and J ends lost 5 bases and 2 bases, in that order; junction bases with no gene match: 4. The germline V gene encodes CDR1 MNHEY and CDR2 SMNVEV (reference sequence). The CDR3 consists of 14 residues. DNA of the CDR3: TGTGCCAGCAGTGTAGCGGGGGATACCTACGAGCAGTACTTC. It specifies CASSVAGDTYEQYF.

This chain's CDR3 is CASSFGIDREQYF. CDR3 nucleotide sequence: TGTGCCAGCAGTTTTGGGATCGACAGGGAGCAGTACTTC. V gene TRBV12-3 or TRBV12-4 combines with J gene TRBJ2-7; D is possibly TRBD1 (6 bases). V lost 3 bases and J 7 bases, leaving 13 bases between the germline ends. The CDR3 is 13 amino acids.

To note about this clone: The sample contains more than one DNA sequence encoding this CDR3. V gene TRBV20-1 combines with J gene TRBJ2-3; D is unresolved. CDR1 and CDR2 (germline): DFQATT, SNEGSKA (reference sequence). The length of the CDR3 is 11 residues. The germline V and J ends were trimmed by 4 bases and 2 bases, with 4 bases remaining between them. The CDR3 bases are TGCAGTGCTACCTCCACAGATACGCAGTATTTT. Its protein is CSATSTDTQYF.

The chain employs TRBV9 and TRBJ2-1, with D perhaps matching TRBD2 (6 bases). Trimming pared 1 base from V and 8 bases from J, leaving 19 bases between. There are 16 residues in the CDR3. Germline loops: CDR1 SGDLS, CDR2 YYNGEE. CDR3 nucleotide sequence: TGTGCCAGCAGCGTAAGCGGGTCTGGGGAACGGGATGAGCAGTTCTTC. It yields the protein CASSVSGSGERDEQFF. The entire variable domain, with the rest obtained from reference TRBV9 and TRBJ2-1, is as follows: DSGVTQTPKHLITATGQRVTLRCSPRSGDLSVYWYQQSLDQGLQFLIQYYNGEERAKGNILERFSAQQFPDLHSELNLSSLELGDSALYFCASSVSGSGERDEQFFGPGTRLTVL.